The clone carrying this T cell receptor beta chain came up once. The sample originates from a study of blood T cell repertoires in COVID-19. Study-level information: T cells, B-cell-depleted T cells, or PBMCs supplied cDNA or gDNA.

Seattle enrolled patients during active infection and tracked them longitudinally. There are 12 residues in the CDR3. Trimming removed 2 bases from V and 9 bases from J, with 10 bases in between. The germline gives CDR1 MNHNS, CDR2 SASEGT. Authors' processing steps: It was from reference gene primer amplification that nucleated cell counts were estimated. The data were produced by immunoSEQ multiplex PCR, yet TCRdb's version contains in-frame clones alone and is incomplete. V and J calls and clone size are given by that table; D and trimming were obtained from the DNA. The table shows 150,000 to 200,000 clones, with roughly 92% occurring only once.

The sample taken for sequencing was peripheral blood. The rearrangement links TRBV6-1 to TRBJ1-2; D unclear. This TCR derives from a man between 25 and 39 years old with COVID-19, enrolled during active disease. The CDR3 nucleotides are TGTGCCAGCAGTGAAAATGCGAAACGCTACACCTTC. Its protein product is CASSENAKRYTF.